Listed below are T cell receptor beta chains from one sample, sequenced in a study of cytomegalovirus exposure and HLA in healthy donors. Libraries were prepared by immunoSEQ multiplex PCR; TCRdb keeps only in-frame clonotypes and omits some of them. The table has around 200,000 clones, roughly 72% seen once. The sequenced material came from PBMCs. Every receptor here comes from a woman aged 25-40 years in good health and CMV-seropositive. The CDR3 runs from the conserved cysteine through the conserved F or W. The D gene is left open where the match is weak. Clone size, where shown, is once, few, many, or a class for clones that have expanded.

>NA|TRBJ2-7|NA|TRBV9
CASSVGGTFSYEQYF
TGTGCCAGCAGCGTAGGGGGGACTTTCTCCTACGAGCAGTACTTC
>NA|TRBJ2-7|NA|TRBV6-1
CASSEKESGRAYEQYF
TGTGCCAGCAGTGAAAAGGAATCAGGCAGGGCCTACGAGCAGTACTTC
>TRBD1|TRBJ1-2|few|TRBV18
CASSPRGPPNYGYTF
TGTGCCAGCTCACCAAGGGGGCCTCCAAACTATGGCTACACCTTC
>NA|TRBJ2-1|NA|TRBV30
CAWKFAKTYNEQFF
TGTGCCTGGAAGTTCGCTAAAACCTACAATGAGCAGTTCTTC
>TRBD1|TRBJ2-6|NA|TRBV5-1
CASSRLGQAVSGANVLTF
TGCGCCAGCAGCCGTTTAGGACAGGCTGTTTCGGGGGCCAACGTCCTGACTTTC
>TRBD1|TRBJ1-2|NA|TRBV6-1
CASSEGTGNYGYTF
TGTGCCAGCAGTGAAGGGACAGGGAACTATGGCTACACCTTC
>NA|TRBJ2-4|NA|TRBV19
CASSISGVGNIQYF
TGTGCCAGTAGTATTTCAGGGGTTGGGAACATTCAGTACTTC
>NA|TRBJ2-7|few|TRBV7-9
CASSLEGGEQYF
TGTGCCAGCAGCTTAGAGGGAGGCGAGCAGTACTTC
>TRBD1|TRBJ2-1|NA|TRBV10-1
CASSSGTGGNEQFF
TGCGCCAGCAGTTCCGGGACAGGCGGGAATGAGCAGTTCTTC
>TRBD2|TRBJ2-5|NA|TRBV4-1
CASSQPGTSGARGGETQYF
TGCGCCAGCAGCCAACCCGGGACTAGCGGGGCGCGGGGGGGGGAGACCCAGTACTTC
>TRBD1|TRBJ2-5|NA|TRBV28
CASSLVHRGRETQYF
TGTGCCAGCAGTTTGGTCCACAGGGGGAGGGAGACCCAGTACTTC
>NA|TRBJ1-1|NA|TRBV11-3
CASSLTGDAEAFF
TGTGCCAGCAGCTTGACAGGAGACGCTGAAGCTTTCTTT
>TRBD1|TRBJ2-3|NA|TRBV6-5
CASRPTGVDTQYF
TGTGCCAGCAGGCCCACAGGGGTTGATACGCAGTATTTT
>TRBD2|TRBJ2-3|NA|TRBV7-2
CASSTGAGVLDTQYF
TGTGCCAGCAGCACGGGAGCGGGAGTTTTAGATACGCAGTATTTT
>NA|TRBJ2-7|NA|TRBV11-2
CASSLSLAQGTGEQYF
TGTGCCAGCAGCTTATCCTTGGCGCAGGGAACAGGCGAGCAGTACTTC
>NA|TRBJ1-1|NA|TRBV30
CAWSRPGDTEAFF
TGTGCCTGGAGCCGGCCGGGTGACACTGAAGCTTTCTTT
>NA|TRBJ1-2|NA|TRBV5-5
CASSLSPEGGSGYTF
TGTGCCAGCAGCTTGAGTCCAGAAGGGGGATCTGGCTACACCTTC
>TRBD2|TRBJ2-5|NA|TRBV29-1
CSVDSGRAGETQYF
TGCAGCGTTGACAGCGGGAGGGCCGGAGAGACCCAGTACTTC
>NA|TRBJ1-3|NA|TRBV25-1
CASSDIFGGSSSGNTIYF
TGTGCCAGCAGTGATATATTTGGCGGATCAAGCTCTGGAAACACCATATATTTT
>TRBD1|TRBJ1-6|NA|TRBV2
CASSSPGQGVSPLHF
TGTGCCAGCAGTTCTCCGGGACAGGGTGTTTCACCCCTCCACTTT
>TRBD2|TRBJ2-7|NA|TRBV10-3
CAISESSGRSYEQYF
TGTGCCATCAGTGAGTCTAGCGGGAGGTCCTACGAGCAGTACTTC
>NA|TRBJ1-2|NA|TRBV18
CASSPPWGEDDYGYTF
TGTGCCAGCTCACCCCCTTGGGGGGAGGATGACTATGGCTACACCTTC
>TRBD1|TRBJ2-7|NA|TRBV11-3
CASSEIGTGGNPSSYEQYF
TGTGCCAGCAGCGAAATCGGGACAGGGGGAAACCCGAGCTCCTACGAGCAGTACTTC
>NA|TRBJ2-7|few|TRBV27
CASSFRTAHGNEQYF
TGTGCCAGCAGTTTTCGGACTGCACACGGGAACGAGCAGTACTTC
>TRBD1|TRBJ2-2|NA|TRBV6-6
CASSYEGTGTGELFF
TGTGCCAGCAGTTACGAAGGGACAGGTACCGGGGAGCTGTTTTTT
>NA|TRBJ2-2|NA|TRBV19
CASSIRGLNTGELFF
TGTGCCAGTAGTATACGAGGGTTGAACACCGGGGAGCTGTTTTTT
>TRBD2|TRBJ2-3|NA|TRBV29-1
CSVRVAGDVRGTQYF
TGCAGCGTTAGGGTAGCGGGGGACGTCCGCGGTACGCAGTATTTT